These T cell receptor beta chains were read from a single sample in a study of blood T cell repertoires in COVID-19. Method: immunoSEQ multiplex PCR; TCRdb's copy keeps in-frame clones and lacks some. The table lists roughly 500,000 clones, more than 75% of them singletons. The material sequenced was PBMCs or T cells enriched from blood (not recorded which). All receptors come from a woman aged 40-49 years who had recovered from COVID-19. CDR3s include the opening cysteine and the closing phenylalanine or tryptophan. A D gene is named only where the DNA matches it firmly. Clone size is shown for a subset of rows, as once, few, many or a class of expanded clone.

abundance	j_gene	d_gene	v_gene	CDR3aa	CDR3nt
NA	TRBJ1-6	TRBD1	TRBV27	CASRGPRDRGQKNSPLHF	TGTGCCAGTAGGGGCCCCCGGGACAGGGGGCAAAAGAATTCACCCCTCCACTTT
NA	TRBJ2-7	TRBD2	TRBV27	CASSLLPPGAGGSSYEQYF	TGTGCCAGCAGTTTACTCCCACCGGGGGCGGGAGGATCCTCCTACGAGCAGTACTTC
NA	TRBJ1-6	TRBD1	TRBV27	CASSPGQGYNSPLHF	TGTGCCAGCAGCCCCGGACAGGGTTATAATTCACCCCTCCACTTT
NA	TRBJ2-4	NA	TRBV19	CASRGTPRGGNIQYF	TGTGCCAGTAGAGGGACTCCGAGGGGGGGAAACATTCAGTACTTC
NA	TRBJ2-3	TRBD1	TRBV10-2	CATGTGGTDTQYF	TGCGCCACCGGGACAGGGGGCACAGATACGCAGTATTTT
NA	TRBJ2-5	NA	TRBV2	CASSKGGSGKETQYF	TGTGCCAGCAGCAAGGGTGGTAGCGGAAAAGAGACCCAGTACTTC
NA	TRBJ1-6	TRBD1	TRBV9	CASSQGQGEGSPLHF	TGTGCCAGCAGCCAGGGACAGGGGGAAGGTTCACCCCTCCACTTT
once	TRBJ1-1	NA	TRBV4-1	CASSQDLGYTEAFF	TGCGCCAGCAGCCAAGATCTGGGCTACACTGAAGCTTTCTTT
NA	TRBJ2-1	NA	TRBV27	CASSWAAGVSAYNEQFF	TGTGCCAGCAGTTGGGCGGCCGGGGTTAGCGCCTACAATGAGCAGTTCTTC
once	TRBJ1-2	NA	TRBV20-1	CSASRQVANYGYTF	TGCAGTGCTAGTAGACAGGTAGCTAACTATGGCTACACCTTC
NA	TRBJ2-1	TRBD1	TRBV7-2	CASSFLGQGSYNEQFF	TGTGCCAGCAGCTTCCTGGGACAGGGTTCCTACAATGAGCAGTTCTTC
NA	TRBJ1-2	NA	TRBV24-1	CATSDTRVEGGYTF	TGTGCCACCAGTGATACTAGGGTGGAGGGTGGCTACACCTTC
once	TRBJ1-6	TRBD1	TRBV7-9	CASSWGGTGYNSPLHF	TGTGCCAGCAGCTGGGGGGGGACAGGCTATAATTCACCCCTCCACTTT
NA	TRBJ2-7	TRBD2	TRBV11-3	CASSNSGFRYEQYF	TGTGCCAGCAGCAATAGCGGGTTCCGCTACGAGCAGTACTTC
NA	TRBJ2-7	NA	TRBV11-3	CASSSRTGYPPYEQYF	TGTGCCAGCAGCTCAAGAACAGGGTATCCCCCCTACGAGCAGTACTTC
few	TRBJ1-1	NA	TRBV9	CASSVGQGPEAFF	TGTGCCAGCAGCGTAGGGCAGGGCCCTGAAGCTTTCTTT
NA	TRBJ2-1	TRBD2	TRBV24-1	CATSEKGLAGEPSSYNEQFF	TGTGCCACCAGTGAGAAGGGCCTAGCGGGAGAACCTAGCTCCTACAATGAGCAGTTCTTC
NA	TRBJ2-5	TRBD2	TRBV7-9	CASSPRLAGGPGTQYF	TGTGCCAGCAGCCCTCGACTAGCGGGAGGGCCGGGGACCCAGTACTTC
NA	TRBJ1-1	TRBD1	TRBV24-1	CATSGGRGVDTEAFF	TGTGCCACCAGTGGAGGCAGGGGGGTGGACACTGAAGCTTTCTTT
NA	TRBJ2-1	TRBD2	TRBV18	CASSPGGNEQFF	TGTGCCAGCTCTCCCGGGGGGAATGAGCAGTTCTTC
NA	TRBJ1-1	TRBD1	TRBV27	CASRGTGYTEAFF	TGTGCCAGCAGAGGGACAGGGTACACTGAAGCTTTCTTT
NA	TRBJ2-1	TRBD1	TRBV11-3	CASSLDRESYNEQFF	TGTGCCAGCAGCTTGGACAGGGAGTCCTACAATGAGCAGTTCTTC
NA	TRBJ2-1	TRBD1	TRBV11-3	CASSLEGTGGFNEQFF	TGTGCCAGCAGCTTAGAAGGGACAGGGGGCTTCAATGAGCAGTTCTTC
NA	TRBJ1-2	TRBD1	TRBV5-4	CASSLGQGSYGYTF	TGTGCCAGCAGCTTGGGACAGGGCAGCTATGGCTACACCTTC
NA	TRBJ2-2	NA	TRBV2	CASSEQGTNTGELFF	TGTGCCAGCAGTGAGCAGGGGACGAACACCGGGGAGCTGTTTTTT
NA	TRBJ1-1	NA	TRBV27	CASTLGTEAFF	TGTGCCAGCACCCTAGGCACTGAAGCTTTCTTT
once	TRBJ2-7	TRBD2	TRBV19	CASSISGGRAREQYF	TGTGCCAGTAGTATCAGTGGCGGGAGGGCCCGCGAGCAGTACTTC
NA	TRBJ2-2	NA	TRBV11-3	CASSSYSTGELFF	TGTGCCAGCAGCTCGTATAGCACCGGGGAGCTGTTTTTT
once	TRBJ2-1	NA	TRBV25-1	CASSDWAGAEGEQFF	TGTGCCAGCAGTGATTGGGCAGGGGCAGAGGGTGAGCAGTTCTTC
NA	TRBJ2-1	TRBD2	TRBV13	CASSLETSAHNEQFF	TGTGCCAGCAGCTTAGAGACTAGCGCCCACAATGAGCAGTTCTTC
NA	TRBJ2-3	TRBD2	TRBV4-2	CASSQGFTSAIGGQYF	TGTGCCAGCAGCCAAGGTTTTACTAGCGCGATTGGAGGGCAGTATTTT
NA	TRBJ2-5	NA	TRBV9	CASSGLQETQYF	TGTGCCAGCAGCGGCCTACAAGAGACCCAGTACTTC
once	TRBJ1-2	NA	TRBV12-3/TRBV12-4	CASSFGGLGYTF	TGTGCCAGCAGTTTTGGGGGCCTTGGCTACACCTTC
NA	TRBJ1-3	NA	TRBV5-1	CASRGGVSGNTIYF	TGCGCCAGCAGAGGGGGAGTCTCTGGAAACACCATATATTTT
NA	TRBJ1-3	TRBD1	TRBV2	CASSRPGQGTDTIYF	TGTGCCAGCAGTAGACCGGGACAGGGGACAGACACCATATATTTT
NA	TRBJ2-3	TRBD1	TRBV3-1/TRBV3-2	CASSQGGQGWTDTQYF	TGTGCCAGCAGCCAAGGGGGACAGGGTTGGACAGATACGCAGTATTTT
NA	TRBJ1-1	NA	TRBV6-5	CASSSDSRNTEAFF	TGTGCCAGCAGTTCGGACAGTCGCAACACTGAAGCTTTCTTT
NA	TRBJ2-3	NA	TRBV7-8	CASSLGSGITSTDTQYF	TGTGCCAGCAGCTTAGGCTCGGGGATAACTAGCACAGATACGCAGTATTTT
NA	TRBJ2-5	TRBD2	TRBV3-1/TRBV3-2	CASSQGTSGRRIKGVQETQYF	TGTGCCAGCAGCCAAGGGACTAGCGGGAGAAGGATTAAGGGTGTCCAAGAGACCCAGTACTTC
NA	TRBJ2-3	TRBD1	TRBV15	CATRTGGNTDTQYF	TGTGCCACCAGGACAGGGGGCAACACAGATACGCAGTATTTT
NA	TRBJ2-1	TRBD2	TRBV29-1	CSVEVWTSGSWHEQFF	TGCAGCGTTGAGGTATGGACTAGCGGGAGTTGGCATGAGCAGTTCTTC
NA	TRBJ1-2	TRBD1	TRBV5-6	CASGLGQDNYGYTF	TGTGCCAGCGGCTTGGGACAGGATAACTATGGCTACACCTTC
NA	TRBJ1-2	TRBD1	TRBV6-5	CASRGQGAYGYTF	TGTGCCAGCAGGGGACAGGGGGCCTATGGCTACACCTTC
NA	TRBJ2-7	NA	TRBV12-3/TRBV12-4	CASSFGSEQYF	TGTGCCAGCAGTTTCGGGAGCGAGCAGTACTTC
NA	TRBJ1-1	NA	TRBV11-2	CASSLATRTEAFF	TGTGCCAGCAGCTTAGCGACTCGTACTGAAGCTTTCTTT
once	TRBJ2-3	TRBD2	TRBV5-1	CASSLLTSGSLDTQYF	TGCGCCAGCAGTCTTCTGACTAGCGGGAGTTTAGATACGCAGTATTTT